Presented here are 6 T cell receptor beta chains from one specimen sequenced in a study of T cell repertoires in cytomegalovirus infection. TCRdb called the reads again in MiXCR, with one record for every CDR3 protein. The sample gives about 160,000 distinct CDR3 sequences, 17% of which show up once; 18% is in the top ten. The material sequenced was CD8+ T cells from PBMCs. The receptors originated from a human donor in good health (CMV status not recorded). Some clones in this sample may be carry-over from other donors' samples.

The V gene is TRBV28, the J gene TRBJ2-7; D is unresolved. V lost 5 bases, J lost 0 bases, and 11 bases lay in between. The germline V gene has CDR1 MDHEN and CDR2 SYDVKM. CDR3 size: 14 residues. The CDR3 DNA is TGTGCCAGCAGTGGACCTAGGAGCTCCTACGAGCAGTACTTC. Its translation is CASSGPRSSYEQYF.

This clonotype appeared a few times. The chain employs TRBV20-1 and TRBJ2-7, with a weak D call TRBD2 (5 bases). Germline V gives CDR1 DFQATT, CDR2 SNEGSKA (reference sequence). The V end was cut by 1 base, the J end by 2 bases, with 12 bases between. This CDR3 is 14 amino acids long. In nucleotides, the CDR3 is TGCAGTGCTAGAGGTCGGACTGAGACCTACGAGCAGTACTTC. Translating it yields CSARGRTETYEQYF.

This clonotype was observed a handful of times. The chain carries TRBV6-2 or TRBV6-3 and TRBJ1-1; D unclear. Germline CDR1 reads MNHEY; CDR2 reads SVGEGT. The ends were cut back, 6 bases at V and 4 bases at J, with 12 bases in the middle. The CDR3 length is 13 residues. The CDR3 reads CASRIHSVTEAFF. CDR3 bases: TGTGCCAGCAGAATCCACAGCGTCACTGAAGCTTTCTTT.

The V gene is TRBV7-8, the J gene TRBJ2-5; tentative D call: TRBD2 (5 bases). The CDR3 loop spans 15 amino acids. The V gene's germline CDR1 is SGHVS and CDR2 FQNEAQ. V was shortened by 5 bases and J by 0 bases, with 13 bases between the two germline ends. For the CDR3, the DNA is TGTGCCAGCAGCCCCCGCCCGGGGTACCAAGAGACCCAGTACTTC. Translating gives CASSPRPGYQETQYF.

The chain recombines TRBV7-2 with TRBJ1-3; D might be TRBD1 (6 bases). CDR1 is SGHTA and CDR2 is FQGNSA in the germline V gene. V shed 5 bases and J shed 2 bases, with 16 bases lying between them. The CDR3 spans 16 residues. Here the CDR3 reads CASSPRGQNPGNTIYF. Written as DNA, the CDR3 is TGTGCCAGCAGCCCGCGCGGACAGAACCCTGGAAACACCATATATTTT.

This clonotype came up a few times. The chain joins TRBV7-8 to TRBJ2-2; D perhaps matches TRBD1 (6 bases). This CDR3 is 16 amino acids long. V was pared by 5 bases and J by 6 bases, with 19 bases between. The germline CDR1 and CDR2 sequences are SGHVS and FQNEAQ. In DNA, the CDR3 is TGTGCCAGCAGCGCTACAGGGTGGGGGACCGCCGGGGAGCTGTTTTTT. Its protein product is CASSATGWGTAGELFF.